The TCR beta chain described here comes from a study of radiotherapy plus CTLA-4 blockade in lung cancer. Turning to the study itself: Objective responses occurred in about a sixth of patients; 25% to 40% had disease control. General observations from the study: Researchers report tumor-derived TCR clones expanding in blood after radiotherapy plus ipilimumab.

The repertoire was sequenced with immunoSEQ multiplex PCR; TCRdb's copy has only in-frame clones and lacks some. The profile shows tens of thousands of clones, just under 85% of them singletons. V lost 8 bases and J 4 bases, leaving 14 bases between the germline ends. CDR3 length equals 14 residues. Per germline, CDR1 LNHDA and CDR2 SQIVND (reference sequence). Worth noting for this clone: What it recognizes is unknown.

The V gene is TRBV19, the J gene TRBJ2-2; D might be TRBD1 (5 bases). This receptor was identified in a human donor with non-small cell lung cancer whose response to radiotherapy plus ipilimumab could not be evaluated. The specimen comprised peripheral blood, sampled from a patient treated with radiotherapy plus ipilimumab. CDR3 region: CASGQGLFTGELFF. The CDR3 DNA is TGTGCCAGTGGGCAGGGCCTTTTCACCGGGGAGCTGTTTTTT.